The 14 T cell receptor beta chains presented below share a single source sample, sequenced in a study of blood T cell repertoires in COVID-19. The data were produced by immunoSEQ multiplex PCR, yet TCRdb's version contains in-frame clones alone and is incomplete. Of about 200,000 clones in the sample, more than 70% were seen once. The material sequenced was peripheral blood. The origin of the receptors is a woman aged 40-49 years who had recovered from COVID-19.

V is TRBV30 and J is TRBJ2-3; perhaps TRBD2 as D (5 bases). The CDR3 has 15 amino acids. Germline assignment: CDR1 GTSNPN and CDR2 SVGIG (reference sequence). Trimming took 0 bases from V and 6 from J, leaving 16 bases between them. This CDR3 is CAWSVRGFLGDTQYF. CDR3 DNA sequence: TGTGCCTGGAGTGTACGAGGGTTTTTAGGGGATACGCAGTATTTT.

The rearrangement uses TRBV5-1 and TRBJ2-7; 11 bases align to TRBD1. The CDR3 is 15 residues long. Trimming removed 0 bases from V and 3 bases from J; junction bases left unmatched: 2. Germline V gene data show CDR1 as SGHRS and CDR2 as YFSETQ. The CDR3 region has the DNA TGCGCCAGCAGCTTGGCTGGGACAGGGGGCTACGAGCAGTACTTC. Amino acids: CASSLAGTGGYEQYF.

The V and J genes are TRBV5-4 and TRBJ2-1; 7 nucleotides agree with TRBD2. This CDR3 has 15 residues. V lost 2 bases and J lost 7; bases outside the gene matches: 9. Germline CDR1 is SGHNT and CDR2 is YYREEE (reference sequence). In DNA, the CDR3 is TGTGCCAGCAGCTTTACTAGCGTTATAGGTAATGAGCAGTTCTTC. It codes for CASSFTSVIGNEQFF.

The CDR3 protein is CASSHLTGVYGYTF. The CDR3 coding sequence is TGTGCCAGCAGCCACCTGACAGGAGTCTATGGCTACACCTTC. The genes are TRBV3-1 (or the pseudogene TRBV3-2) and TRBJ1-2; a weak D match, TRBD1 (6 bases). The CDR3 loop spans 14 amino acids. The ends were cut back, 3 bases at V and 4 bases at J, with 12 bases in the middle. Per the germline V gene, CDR1 is LGHDT and CDR2 is YNNKEL (reference sequence).

The chain has TRBV12-3 or TRBV12-4 and TRBJ1-1, with 8 nucleotides matching TRBD1. The CDR3 runs 13 residues. Unmatched junction bases numbered 8, after V lost 5 bases and J lost 9 bases. CDR3 in amino acids: CASSTGTGSQAFF. The CDR3 coding sequence is TGTGCCAGCAGTACCGGGACAGGTAGCCAAGCTTTCTTT.

V gene TRBV7-9 combines with J gene TRBJ2-1; the match to TRBD1 covers 10 bases. Germline trimming cut 5 bases from V and 6 bases from J; bases unmatched to any gene: 10. The germline CDR1 and CDR2 sequences are SEHNR and FQNEAQ (reference sequence). The CDR3 has 16 amino acids. This CDR3 is CASSLKGTGVGNEQFF. The CDR3 DNA sequence: TGTGCCAGCAGCCTTAAGGGGACAGGGGTGGGCAATGAGCAGTTCTTC.

This clone occurred once. V and J are TRBV29-1 and TRBJ2-1, with 8 bases aligning to TRBD2. Germline V gene lookup returns CDR1 SQVTM and CDR2 ANQGSEA. The CDR3 loop spans 17 amino acids. V lost 4 bases to trimming and J lost 3 bases; unmatched junction nucleotides: 14. CDR3 DNA: TGCAGCGTTGGTTTAAGGCTAGCGGGTGGGTTCTACAATGAGCAGTTCTTC. Amino acid sequence: CSVGLRLAGGFYNEQFF.

The chain combines TRBV12-3 or TRBV12-4 with TRBJ1-2; D is unclear. The CDR3 consists of 11 residues. The V and J ends lost 8 bases and 8 bases respectively, with 12 bases between them. The CDR3 DNA reads as TGTGCCAGCGCCGAGGCGTCGGGCTACACCTTC. Protein product: CASAEASGYTF.

In DNA, the CDR3 is TGTGCCAGCAGTTCACCGGACAGGGATAATTCACCCCTCCACTTT. This encodes CASSSPDRDNSPLHF. The chain joins TRBV27 to TRBJ1-6; 8 bases agree with TRBD1. Germline CDR1 MNHEY, CDR2 SMNVEV (reference sequence). The trim removed 4 bases at V and 5 bases at J, leaving 4 bases unmatched. This CDR3 region has 15 residues.

Regarding this clone: This CDR3 is also generated by other DNA sequences in the sample. V is TRBV28 and J is TRBJ2-7, with D possibly matching TRBD1 (5 bases). This CDR3 contains 11 residues. In germline, CDR1 is MDHEN, CDR2 SYDVKM. Trimming took 8 bases from V and 2 from J, leaving 7 bases between them. The CDR3 DNA follows: TGTGCCAGCGGCAGGGCCTACGAGCAGTACTTC. Its translation is CASGRAYEQYF.

The rearrangement joins TRBV19 to TRBJ2-1, with D possibly being TRBD1 (7 bases). CDR1 LNHDA and CDR2 SQIVND come from the germline V gene (reference sequence). V was shortened by 5 bases and J by 2 bases, with 13 bases between the two germline ends. This CDR3 comprises 15 residues. In nucleotides, the CDR3 is TGTGCCAGTAGTTCAGGGGGGTATCCCTACAATGAGCAGTTCTTC. This translates into CASSSGGYPYNEQFF.

The chain couples TRBV19 to TRBJ2-1, with a possible D match to TRBD2 (6 bases). The germline gives CDR1 LNHDA, CDR2 SQIVND (reference sequence). V was shortened by 7 bases and J by 9 bases, with 22 bases between the two germline ends. This CDR3 has 15 residues. CDR3 bases: TGTGCCAGTATCCCGACTAGGGGCGCGATAACTGAGCAGTTCTTC. Amino acid sequence: CASIPTRGAITEQFF.

This clone was seen a single time. The gene calls are TRBV5-1 and TRBJ2-5, with TRBD1 matching 7 bases. The CDR3 consists of 13 residues. The germline gives CDR1 SGHRS, CDR2 YFSETQ. V trimming: 1 base; J trimming: 5 bases; junction bases outside the gene matches: 2. The CDR3 sequence: CASSLTGVETQYF. The DNA of the CDR3 is TGCGCCAGCAGCTTGACAGGGGTGGAGACCCAGTACTTC.

The gene calls are TRBV5-1 and TRBJ2-1; tentative D call: TRBD2 (6 bases). The V gene lost 0 bases and the J gene lost 8 bases, with 15 bases spanning the gap. The CDR3 is 15 amino acids. The germline gives CDR1 SGHRS, CDR2 YFSETQ. The CDR3 DNA follows: TGCGCCAGCAGCTTGGACGGGAGCAGTGGCCATGAGCAGTTCTTC. Protein sequence: CASSLDGSSGHEQFF.